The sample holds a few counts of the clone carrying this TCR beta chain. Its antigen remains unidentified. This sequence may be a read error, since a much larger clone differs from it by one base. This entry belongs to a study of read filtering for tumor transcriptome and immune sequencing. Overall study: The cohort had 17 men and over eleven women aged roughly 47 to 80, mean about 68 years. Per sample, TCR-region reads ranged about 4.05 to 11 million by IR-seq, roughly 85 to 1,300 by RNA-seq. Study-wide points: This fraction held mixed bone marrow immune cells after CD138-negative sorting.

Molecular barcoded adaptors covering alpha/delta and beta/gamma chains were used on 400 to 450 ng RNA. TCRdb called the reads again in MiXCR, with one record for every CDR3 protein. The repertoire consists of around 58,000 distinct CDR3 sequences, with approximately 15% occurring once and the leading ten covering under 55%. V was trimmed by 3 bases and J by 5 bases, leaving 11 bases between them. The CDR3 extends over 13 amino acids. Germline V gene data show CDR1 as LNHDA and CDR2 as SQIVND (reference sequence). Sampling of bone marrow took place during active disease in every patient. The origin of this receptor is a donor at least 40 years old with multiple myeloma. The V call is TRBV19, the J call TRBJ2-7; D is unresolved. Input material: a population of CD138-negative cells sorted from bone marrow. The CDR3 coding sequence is TGTGCCAGTAGTATGCCCGGGTTCAACGAGCAGTACTTC. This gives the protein CASSMPGFNEQYF.